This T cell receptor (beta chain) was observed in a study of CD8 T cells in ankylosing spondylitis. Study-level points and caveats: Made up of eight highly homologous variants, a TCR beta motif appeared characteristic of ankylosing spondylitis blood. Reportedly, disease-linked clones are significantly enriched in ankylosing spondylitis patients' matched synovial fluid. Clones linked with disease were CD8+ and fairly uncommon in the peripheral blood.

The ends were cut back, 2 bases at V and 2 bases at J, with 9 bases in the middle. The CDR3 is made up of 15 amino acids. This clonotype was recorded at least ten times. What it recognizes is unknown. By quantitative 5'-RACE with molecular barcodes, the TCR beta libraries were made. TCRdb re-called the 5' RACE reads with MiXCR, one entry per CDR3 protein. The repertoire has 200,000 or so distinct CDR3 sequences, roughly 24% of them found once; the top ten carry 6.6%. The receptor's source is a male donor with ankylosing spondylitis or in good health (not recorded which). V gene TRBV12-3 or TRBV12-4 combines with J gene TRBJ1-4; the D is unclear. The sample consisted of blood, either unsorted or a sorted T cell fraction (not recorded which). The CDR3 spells CASSLRHGTNEKLFF. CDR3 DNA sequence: TGTGCCAGCAGTTTAAGGCATGGCACTAATGAAAAACTGTTTTTT.